These 24 T cell receptor beta chains originate from one sample sequenced in a study of cytomegalovirus exposure and HLA in healthy donors (dated by TCRdb to about 2017). The library came from the immunoSEQ multiplex PCR assay. A mixture of 60 forward primers for TCR Vbeta segments and 13 reverse primers for TCR Jbeta segments was used in the multiplex PCR. This immuneACCESS table, as held by TCRdb, lists in-frame sequences with V and J called but not all clones. Of the missing ones, under half trace to an unresolved V gene in checked studies; the others have no known cause. The sample contains approximately 160,000 clones, roughly 82% of them found a single time. About 2.7% of the sample is held by the ten biggest clonotypes. The sequenced sample was PBMCs. The source is a woman aged 50 to 60 in good health and CMV-seropositive.

The V gene is TRBV6-6, the J gene TRBJ2-7, with D possibly being TRBD2 (7 bases). There are 13 residues in the CDR3. Germline V lookup: CDR1 MNHNY, CDR2 SVGAGI (reference sequence). Trimming took 6 bases from V and 3 from J, leaving 12 bases between them. CDR3 sequence reads: CASSGGLGYEQYF. In DNA, the CDR3 is TGTGCCAGCAGCGGGGGGCTTGGCTACGAGCAGTACTTC.

This chain links TRBV10-3 with TRBJ2-5; 11 positions match TRBD2. CDR3 length: 13 residues. Germline V lookup: CDR1 ENHRY, CDR2 SYGVKD. After removal of 5 bases from V and 7 bases from J, the junction contained 3 bases not matched to a gene. This CDR3 reads CAISTSGGGTQYF. CDR3 coding DNA: TGTGCCATCAGTACTAGCGGGGGTGGGACCCAGTACTTC.

This clone was recorded only once. The genes are TRBV7-9 and TRBJ1-5; possibly TRBD1 for D (5 bases). Trimming shortened V by 1 base and J by 10 bases, and 23 bases separated the two germline ends. The V gene's germline CDR1 is SEHNR and CDR2 FQNEAQ (reference sequence). The CDR3 is 17 residues long. CDR3 residues: CASSLDVSGGEVEPQHF. The CDR3 DNA sequence: TGTGCCAGCAGCTTAGATGTATCGGGGGGGGAAGTCGAACCCCAGCATTTT.

The rearrangement links TRBV9 to TRBJ2-7; 7 bases fit TRBD1. The germline CDR1 and CDR2 sequences are SGDLS and YYNGEE. Germline trimming cut 4 bases from V and 1 base from J; bases unmatched to any gene: 8. This CDR3 has 15 amino acids. CDR3 sequence: CASSQTGKTSYEQYF. The CDR3 DNA follows: TGTGCCAGCAGCCAGACAGGGAAGACGTCCTACGAGCAGTACTTC.

This sequence joins TRBV2 and TRBJ1-5; possible D gene TRBD1, 6 bases. The CDR3 spans 14 residues. Germline values: CDR1 SNHLY, CDR2 FYNNEI. Deletions cut 8 bases from V and 2 bases from J, with 13 bases between. The CDR3 is CASATGIGNQPQHF. CDR3 nucleotide sequence: TGTGCCAGCGCTACAGGGATAGGCAATCAGCCCCAGCATTTT.

The rearrangement joins TRBV15 to TRBJ2-3; 8 nucleotides match TRBD1. The CDR3 is 17 residues long. The V gene end was trimmed by 2 bases and the J gene end by 3 bases; junction bases not matched to a gene: 10. The germline CDR1 and CDR2 sequences are LNHNV and YYDKDF (reference sequence). The CDR3 reads CATSRSGGLSSTDTQYF. CDR3 nucleotide sequence: TGTGCCACCAGCAGATCAGGGGGCCTATCAAGTACAGATACGCAGTATTTT.

This clone was seen only a few times. V gene TRBV6-1 combines with J gene TRBJ1-1, with TRBD1 matching over 9 bases. CDR1 is MNHNS and CDR2 is SASEGT in the germline V gene. The CDR3 loop spans 15 amino acids. The trim removed 3 bases at V and 1 base at J, leaving 3 bases unmatched. The CDR3 DNA sequence: TGTGCCAGCAGTGATCACAGGGGGCGGAACACTGAAGCTTTCTTT. It translates to CASSDHRGRNTEAFF.

CDR3 region: CASNPPGAEAFF. CDR3 in DNA: TGTGCCAGCAACCCTCCGGGGGCTGAAGCTTTCTTT. The rearrangement links TRBV5-4 to TRBJ1-1, with D possibly being TRBD1 (5 bases). This CDR3 is 12 amino acids long. The germline V gene encodes CDR1 SGHNT and CDR2 YYREEE (reference sequence). V dropped 6 bases and J dropped 6 bases, with 12 bases sitting between them.

This clone was detected only a few times. The chain combines TRBV6-5 with TRBJ1-1, with 9 bases fitting TRBD1. This CDR3 spans 14 amino acids. In germline, CDR1 is MNHEY, CDR2 SVGAGI. J lost 7 bases, V lost 4 bases, and 7 bases had no gene match. For the CDR3, the DNA is TGTGCCAGCAGTTCCATCACAGGGGGCATTGAAGCTTTCTTT. Translated, it gives CASSSITGGIEAFF.

The chain combines TRBV4-1 with TRBJ2-1, with 8 nucleotides matching TRBD2. Germline V gives CDR1 MGHRA, CDR2 YSYEKL. V gave up 1 base and J gave up 10 bases; unmatched junction bases: 3. The CDR3 covers 13 residues. In DNA form, the CDR3 reads TGCGCCAGCAGCCAAGGCGAGCGGGGGGAGCAGTTCTTC. As protein: CASSQGERGEQFF.

The genes are TRBV5-1 and TRBJ1-1; D is undetermined. V was clipped by 7 bases and J by 11 bases, with 21 bases between them. CDR1 and CDR2 from the germline V gene are SGHRS and YFSETQ. The CDR3 sequence is 13 residues long. CDR3 bases: TGCGCCAGCGCGGATTTAGACCGATTCGACGCTTTCTTT. Protein sequence: CASADLDRFDAFF. Based on the CDR3 plus reference TRBV5-1 and TRBJ1-1, the full variable domain is KAGVTQTPRYLIKTRGQQVTLSCSPISGHRSVSWYQQTPGQGLQFLFEYFSETQRNKGNFPGRFSGRQFSNSRSEMNVSTLELGDSALYLCASADLDRFDAFFGQGTRLTVV.

This clone was counted between two and nine times. This chain joins TRBV2 and TRBJ2-3; TRBD2 matches 9 bases. J lost 4 bases, V lost 6 bases, and 8 bases had no gene match. Germline CDR1 is SNHLY and CDR2 is FYNNEI. CDR3 length: 15 residues. The CDR3 loop is CASRDPGLAADTQYF. The DNA of the CDR3 is TGTGCCAGCAGAGATCCGGGACTAGCCGCAGATACGCAGTATTTT.

The V and J genes are TRBV27 and TRBJ1-1; no clear D. Trimming took 8 bases from V and 5 from J, leaving 18 bases between them. CDR3 length: 14 amino acids. Germline CDR1 and CDR2: MNHEY and SMNVEV (reference sequence). Here the CDR3 DNA reads TGTGCCAGCGGGTCGGGGTGGTCCACGACTGAAGCTTTCTTT. Amino acid sequence: CASGSGWSTTEAFF.

The chain recombines TRBV2 with TRBJ2-5; weak D call: TRBD2 (7 bases). With the DNA end fitting TRBJ2-7 better, the J assignment may be wrong. CDR3 length equals 13 residues. Per the germline V gene, CDR1 is SNHLY and CDR2 is FYNNEI. The CDR3 spells CASTTGRGYEQYF. The CDR3 DNA reads TGTGCCAGCACCACAGGGAGGGGCTACGAGCAGTACTTC.

This chain links TRBV11-2 with TRBJ2-5; 10 bases fit TRBD1. The CDR3 runs 15 residues. V lost 6 bases and J lost 5; bases outside the gene matches: 9. The germline CDR1 and CDR2 sequences are SGHAT and FQNNGV. The CDR3 reads CASRWGQGPQETQYF. The CDR3 DNA reads as TGTGCCAGCAGATGGGGACAGGGGCCTCAGGAGACCCAGTACTTC.

V gene TRBV18 combines with J gene TRBJ2-3; D possibly corresponds to TRBD1 (6 bases). Germline V gene sequence: CDR1 KGHSH, CDR2 LQKENI. The CDR3 loop spans 16 amino acids. V gave up 3 bases and J gave up 0 bases, with 13 bases separating them. The CDR3 bases are TGTGCCAGCTCACCGACTTGGACAGCTAGCACAGATACGCAGTATTTT. This translates into CASSPTWTASTDTQYF.

There are many counts of this clone. The chain links TRBV7-9 to TRBJ1-1; TRBD1 matches at 9 bases. Trimming removed 4 bases from V and 6 bases from J; junction bases left unmatched: 3. The CDR3 has 13 amino acids. CDR1 and CDR2 from the germline V gene are SEHNR and FQNEAQ (reference sequence). The CDR3 coding sequence is TGTGCCAGCAGCTCAAGACAGGGGGCTGAAGCTTTCTTT. It specifies CASSSRQGAEAFF.

This clone showed up just once. The rearrangement uses TRBV19 and TRBJ1-5, with a weak D call TRBD1 (6 bases). This CDR3 is 12 amino acids long. V shed 3 bases and J shed 13 bases, with 13 bases lying between them. The V gene's germline CDR1 is LNHDA and CDR2 SQIVND (reference sequence). The CDR3 region has the DNA TGTGCCAGTAGTATTCGGGGCGACAGGCAGCATTTT. This translates into CASSIRGDRQHF.

The gene calls are TRBV6-5 and TRBJ2-7; D is perhaps TRBD1 (6 bases). The V end was cut by 5 bases, the J end by 1 base, with 9 bases between. This CDR3 region has 13 residues. Germline values: CDR1 MNHEY, CDR2 SVGAGI. This chain's CDR3 is CASSRGQSYEQYF. The CDR3 DNA reads TGTGCCAGCAGTCGTGGACAGTCCTACGAGCAGTACTTC.

V and J are TRBV6-1 and TRBJ2-7; 7 bases agree with TRBD1. Germline V gene lookup returns CDR1 MNHNS and CDR2 SASEGT. The CDR3 has 14 amino acids. After removal of 7 bases from V and 3 bases from J, the junction contained 9 bases not matched to a gene. The CDR3 spells CASTWDRTVYEQYF. DNA of the CDR3: TGTGCCAGCACCTGGGACAGAACAGTCTACGAGCAGTACTTC.

The chain has TRBV19 and TRBJ2-7; maybe TRBD1 (5 bases). This CDR3 has 14 residues. V was pared by 6 bases and J by 6 bases, with 18 bases between. Germline CDR1 is LNHDA and CDR2 is SQIVND (reference sequence). CDR3: CASRKAGQSAEQYF. CDR3 DNA sequence: TGTGCCAGTAGGAAGGCAGGGCAATCGGCCGAGCAGTACTTC.

This clone was picked up a small number of times. The chain uses TRBV18 and TRBJ2-6, with D possibly TRBD2 on 5 matching bases. Trimming left V 6 bases short and J 1 base short, with 7 bases between. This CDR3 contains 14 residues. Germline V gives CDR1 KGHSH, CDR2 LQKENI. The CDR3 here is CASSTSSGANVLTF. For the CDR3, the DNA is TGTGCCAGCTCTACTAGTTCTGGGGCCAACGTCCTGACTTTC.

This rearrangement joins TRBV13 to TRBJ2-1; 8 nucleotides align to TRBD1. The CDR3 loop spans 14 amino acids. Germline loops: CDR1 PRHDT, CDR2 FYEKMQ (reference sequence). The V and J ends lost 7 bases and 3 bases, in that order; junction bases with no gene match: 5. In DNA, the CDR3 is TGTGCCAGCACTCGGGGGACAGGCTACAATGAGCAGTTCTTC. As protein: CASTRGTGYNEQFF.

The gene calls are TRBV5-1 and TRBJ1-1, with D tentatively TRBD1 (6 bases). The CDR3 length is 15 residues. The germline V gene has CDR1 SGHRS and CDR2 YFSETQ. V was trimmed by 4 bases and J by 1 base, leaving 14 bases between them. The CDR3 nucleotides read TGCGCCAGCAGCGCGGGAGGGGGAGGGAACACTGAAGCTTTCTTT. Translating it yields CASSAGGGGNTEAFF.